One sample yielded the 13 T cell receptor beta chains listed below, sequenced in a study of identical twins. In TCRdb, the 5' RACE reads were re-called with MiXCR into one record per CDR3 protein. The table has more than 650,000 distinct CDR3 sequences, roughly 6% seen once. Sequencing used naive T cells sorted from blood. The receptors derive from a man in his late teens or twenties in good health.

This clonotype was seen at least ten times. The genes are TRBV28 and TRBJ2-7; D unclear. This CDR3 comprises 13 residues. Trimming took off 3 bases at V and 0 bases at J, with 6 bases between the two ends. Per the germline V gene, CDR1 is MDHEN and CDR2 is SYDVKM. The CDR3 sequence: CASSFRSSYEQYF. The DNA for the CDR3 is TGTGCCAGCAGTTTCAGGAGCTCCTACGAGCAGTACTTC.

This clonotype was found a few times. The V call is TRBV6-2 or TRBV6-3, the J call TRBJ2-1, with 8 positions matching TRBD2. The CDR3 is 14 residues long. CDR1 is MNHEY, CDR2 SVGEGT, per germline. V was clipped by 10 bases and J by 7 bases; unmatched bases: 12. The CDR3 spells CATESGSLGNEQFF. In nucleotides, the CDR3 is TGTGCCACCGAGAGCGGGAGTCTTGGTAATGAGCAGTTCTTC.

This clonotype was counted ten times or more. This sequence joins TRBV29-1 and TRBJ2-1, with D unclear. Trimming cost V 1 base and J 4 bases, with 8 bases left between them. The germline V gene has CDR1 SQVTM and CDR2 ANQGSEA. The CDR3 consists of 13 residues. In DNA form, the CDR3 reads TGCAGCGTTGAAGGTAGAAATTACAATGAGCAGTTCTTC. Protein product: CSVEGRNYNEQFF.

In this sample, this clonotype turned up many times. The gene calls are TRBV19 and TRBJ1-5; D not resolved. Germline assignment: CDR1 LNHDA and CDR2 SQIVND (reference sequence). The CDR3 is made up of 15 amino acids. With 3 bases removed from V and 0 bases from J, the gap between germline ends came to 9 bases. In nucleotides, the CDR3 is TGTGCCAGTAGTATGGTCCCTCATAGCAATCAGCCCCAGCATTTT. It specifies CASSMVPHSNQPQHF.

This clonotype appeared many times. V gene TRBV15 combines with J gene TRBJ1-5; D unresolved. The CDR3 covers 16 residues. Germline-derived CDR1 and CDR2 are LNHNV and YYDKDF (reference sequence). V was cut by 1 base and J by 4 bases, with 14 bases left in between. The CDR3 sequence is CATSRAVQIRNQPQHF. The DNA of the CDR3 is TGTGCCACCAGCAGAGCTGTGCAGATTAGAAATCAGCCCCAGCATTTT.

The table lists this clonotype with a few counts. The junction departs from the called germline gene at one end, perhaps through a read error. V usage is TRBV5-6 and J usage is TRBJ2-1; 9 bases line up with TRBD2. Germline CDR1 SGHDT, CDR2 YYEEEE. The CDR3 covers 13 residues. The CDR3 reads CASCYLLAGLLVF. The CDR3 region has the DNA TGTGCCAGCTGTTACCTTCTAGCGGGACTCCTCGTTTTC. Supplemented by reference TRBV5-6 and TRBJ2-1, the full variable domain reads DAGVTQSPTHLIKTRGQQVTLRCSPKSGHDTVSWYQQALGQGPQFIFQYYEEEERQRGNFPDRFSGHQFPNYSSELNVNALLLGDSALYLCASCYLLAGLLVFGPGTRLTVL.

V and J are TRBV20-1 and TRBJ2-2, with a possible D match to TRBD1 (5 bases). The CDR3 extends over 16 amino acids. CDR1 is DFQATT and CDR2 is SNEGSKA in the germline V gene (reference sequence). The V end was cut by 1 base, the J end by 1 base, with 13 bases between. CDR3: CSARASPGQNTGELFF. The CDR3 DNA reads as TGCAGTGCTAGAGCGTCCCCCGGACAGAACACCGGGGAGCTGTTTTTT.

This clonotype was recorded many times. CDR3 protein: CSAPKPSGRGEQYF. DNA for the CDR3: TGCAGTGCTCCAAAGCCTAGCGGGAGAGGTGAGCAGTACTTC. V is TRBV20-1 and J is TRBJ2-7; 10 bases line up with TRBD2. After removal of 5 bases from V and 7 bases from J, the junction contained 11 bases not matched to a gene. The germline CDR1 and CDR2 sequences are DFQATT and SNEGSKA (reference sequence). The CDR3 extends over 14 amino acids.

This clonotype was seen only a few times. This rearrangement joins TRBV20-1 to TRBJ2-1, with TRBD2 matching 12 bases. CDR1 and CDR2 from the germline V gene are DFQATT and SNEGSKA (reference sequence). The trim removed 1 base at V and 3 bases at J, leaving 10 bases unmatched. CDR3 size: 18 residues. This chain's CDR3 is CSARGASGRAYGYNEQFF. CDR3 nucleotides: TGCAGTGCTAGAGGTGCTAGCGGGAGGGCCTATGGCTACAATGAGCAGTTCTTC.

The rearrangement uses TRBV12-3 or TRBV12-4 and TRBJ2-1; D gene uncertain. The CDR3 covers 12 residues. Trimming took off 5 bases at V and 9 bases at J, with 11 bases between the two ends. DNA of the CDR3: TGTGCCAGCAGTCCAGGCAGCGTTGAGCAGTTCTTC. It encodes CASSPGSVEQFF.

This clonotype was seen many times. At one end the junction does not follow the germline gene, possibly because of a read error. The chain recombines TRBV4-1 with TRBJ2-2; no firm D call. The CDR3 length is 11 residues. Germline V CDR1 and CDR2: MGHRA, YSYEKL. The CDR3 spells CASSQAGELFF. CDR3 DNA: TGTGCCAGCAGCCAAGCCGGGGAGCTGTTTTTT.

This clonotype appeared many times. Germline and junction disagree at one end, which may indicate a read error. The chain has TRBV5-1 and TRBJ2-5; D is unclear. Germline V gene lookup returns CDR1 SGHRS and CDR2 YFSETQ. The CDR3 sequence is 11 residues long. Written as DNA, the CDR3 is TGCGCCAGCAGCTCCCAAAAGACCCAGTACTTC. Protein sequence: CASSSQKTQYF.

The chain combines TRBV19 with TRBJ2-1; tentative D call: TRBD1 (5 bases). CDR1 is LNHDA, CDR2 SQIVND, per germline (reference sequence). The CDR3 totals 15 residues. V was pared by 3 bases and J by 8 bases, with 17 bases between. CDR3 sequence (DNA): TGTGCCAGTAGTATTTCGGCCCAGGGTCGGGATGAGCAGTTCTTC. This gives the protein CASSISAQGRDEQFF.